Below, 15 T cell receptor beta chains from the same sample are listed, as sequenced in a study of blood T cells in healthy people across ages. The use of a sample-barcoded 5' primer and a J-beta primer mix characterized a second PCR of roughly 7 to 11 cycles. In TCRdb, the 5' RACE reads were re-called with MiXCR into one record per CDR3 protein. The sample yields hundreds of thousands of distinct CDR3 sequences, 21% seen once. Sequenced: blood. These receptors all stem from a man between 65 and 85 years old in good health.

V and J are TRBV11-2 and TRBJ2-3; 9 nucleotides match TRBD2. The CDR3 loop spans 16 amino acids. Looked up from germline, CDR1 is SGHAT and CDR2 is FQNNGV. Trimming cost V 5 bases and J 1 base; bases outside gene matches: 7. Written as DNA, the CDR3 is TGTGCCAGCAGCCCTAGACTAGCGGAGCGCACAGATACGCAGTATTTT. This sequence encodes CASSPRLAERTDTQYF.

In this sample, this clonotype turned up a few times. This sequence joins TRBV28 and TRBJ2-4; TRBD2 agrees at 12 bases. The V gene's germline CDR1 is MDHEN and CDR2 SYDVKM. Trimming took 5 bases from V and 7 from J; bases not matched to a gene: 3. CDR3 size: 14 residues. The CDR3: CASSPLAGGNIQYF. The CDR3 nucleotides read TGTGCCAGCAGTCCCCTAGCGGGGGGGAACATTCAGTACTTC.

The chain links TRBV20-1 to TRBJ2-6; D uncertain. V lost 7 bases, J lost 2 bases, and 21 bases lay in between. The CDR3 runs to 17 residues. CDR1 is DFQATT, CDR2 SNEGSKA, per germline (reference sequence). The CDR3 sequence: CSVSPVKSPPGANVLTF. For the CDR3, the DNA is TGCAGTGTCTCACCGGTAAAGTCGCCCCCTGGGGCCAACGTCCTGACTTTC.

This chain connects TRBV3-1 to TRBJ2-1, with D maybe TRBD2 (6 bases). Per the germline V gene, CDR1 is LGHDT and CDR2 is YNNKEL (reference sequence). V gave up 11 bases and J gave up 8 bases, with 13 bases separating them. The CDR3 is 11 amino acids. The CDR3 nucleotides are TGTGCCTCAGGAGGGCCGTATGAGCAGTTCTTC. Protein sequence: CASGGPYEQFF.

This clonotype was counted at least ten times. V is TRBV19 and J is TRBJ2-7; D gene uncertain. Trimming pared 5 bases from V and 1 base from J, leaving 9 bases between. This CDR3 has 13 residues. The germline gives CDR1 LNHDA, CDR2 SQIVND (reference sequence). CDR3 region: CASSDWPSYEQYF. In DNA, the CDR3 is TGTGCCAGTAGTGATTGGCCATCCTACGAGCAGTACTTC.

The table lists this clonotype with a few counts. The chain carries TRBV27 and TRBJ2-7, with 9 bases fitting TRBD1. Trimming removed 5 bases from V and 6 bases from J; junction bases left unmatched: 8. There are 14 residues in the CDR3. CDR1 and CDR2 from the germline V gene are MNHEY and SMNVEV (reference sequence). DNA for the CDR3: TGTGCCAGCAGTCCTGCGGACAGGGGACGCGAGCAGTACTTC. It codes for CASSPADRGREQYF.

This clonotype has ten or more counts. The genes are TRBV20-1 and TRBJ2-7; TRBD2 aligns across 8 bases. CDR3 size: 15 residues. Germline CDR1 is DFQATT and CDR2 is SNEGSKA (reference sequence). The trim removed 0 bases at V and 3 bases at J, leaving 7 bases unmatched. The CDR3 is CSARDRGLVNYEQYF. The CDR3 DNA reads TGCAGTGCTAGAGATAGGGGACTAGTAAACTACGAGCAGTACTTC.

The V gene is TRBV15, the J gene TRBJ2-2, with D perhaps matching TRBD1 (5 bases). The CDR3 length is 14 residues. V dropped 5 bases and J dropped 5 bases, with 12 bases sitting between them. The V gene's germline CDR1 is LNHNV and CDR2 YYDKDF (reference sequence). The CDR3 sequence: CATSFLRDTGELFF. CDR3 nucleotides: TGTGCCACCAGCTTTCTCAGGGATACCGGGGAGCTGTTTTTT.

The V call is TRBV10-2, the J call TRBJ2-3; D assignment may be TRBD1 or TRBD2 (5 bases each). The V end was cut by 3 bases, the J end by 0 bases, with 19 bases between. CDR3 length: 18 residues. Germline V gene lookup returns CDR1 WSHSY and CDR2 SAAADI. CDR3 region: CASSDPTGTYTSTDTQYF. CDR3 sequence (DNA): TGCGCCAGCAGTGACCCGACCGGGACCTACACTAGCACAGATACGCAGTATTTT.

Here the CDR3 reads CASSPGRGLIQPQHF. The CDR3 nucleotides read TGTGCCAGCAGCCCCGGTCGGGGGCTTATTCAGCCCCAGCATTTT. The rearrangement uses TRBV12-3 or TRBV12-4 and TRBJ1-5, with D possibly matching TRBD1 (6 bases). V was clipped by 6 bases and J by 6 bases, with 18 bases between them. The CDR3 is 15 residues long.

Only a few counts were recorded for this clonotype. The J gene is TRBJ2-1, the V gene TRBV18, with D perhaps TRBD1 or TRBD2 (5 bases each). The J call could be wrong; TRBJ2-7 is a better fit for the DNA end. CDR3 length: 15 amino acids. CDR1 and CDR2 (germline): KGHSH, LQKENI. CDR3 residues: CASSSRGGISDEQYF. CDR3 bases: TGTGCCAGCTCCTCCCGTGGGGGTATTAGCGACGAGCAGTACTTC.

The chain recombines TRBV2 with TRBJ1-4, with 11 bases lining up with TRBD1. V trimming: 8 bases; J trimming: 3 bases; junction bases outside the gene matches: 8. There are 16 residues in the CDR3. The V gene's germline CDR1 is SNHLY and CDR2 FYNNEI. This chain's CDR3 is CASRGDRGAANEKLFF. The CDR3 bases are TGTGCCAGCCGGGGGGACAGGGGGGCAGCTAATGAAAAACTGTTTTTT.

This clonotype was observed a handful of times. The chain couples TRBV5-1 to TRBJ2-7; D unclear. Germline V lookup: CDR1 SGHRS, CDR2 YFSETQ. The CDR3 has 14 residues. V lost 0 bases and J 2 bases, leaving 9 bases between the germline ends. DNA of the CDR3: TGCGCCAGCAGCTTGGAATCTGGCGCCTACGAGCAGTACTTC. It encodes CASSLESGAYEQYF.

Written as DNA, the CDR3 is TGTGCCAGCAGTGAAGTTCCCACGCAGTATTTT. It codes for CASSEVPTQYF. The chain couples TRBV6-1 to TRBJ2-3; D remains unclear. The V end lost 1 base, the J end lost 9 bases, and 5 bases lay between the germline ends. The CDR3 totals 11 residues. Germline values: CDR1 MNHNS, CDR2 SASEGT.

This clonotype has ten or more counts. The CDR3 DNA reads TGTGCCAGCAGCTTAGCTGCAGGGGACACAGATACGCAGTATTTT. This codes for CASSLAAGDTDTQYF. This chain uses TRBV7-9 with TRBJ2-3; possible D gene TRBD1, 6 bases. The CDR3 consists of 15 residues. Trimming shortened V by 0 bases and J by 2 bases, and 9 bases separated the two germline ends. CDR1 SEHNR and CDR2 FQNEAQ come from the germline V gene (reference sequence).